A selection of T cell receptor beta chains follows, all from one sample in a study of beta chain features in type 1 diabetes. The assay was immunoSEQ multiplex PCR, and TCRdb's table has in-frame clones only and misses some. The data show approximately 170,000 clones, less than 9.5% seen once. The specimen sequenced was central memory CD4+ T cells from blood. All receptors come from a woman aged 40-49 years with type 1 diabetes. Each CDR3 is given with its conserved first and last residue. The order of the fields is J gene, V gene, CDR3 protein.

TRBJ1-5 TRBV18 CASSPQGASNQPQHF
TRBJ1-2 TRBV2 CASRGDRGDGYTF
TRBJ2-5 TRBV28 CASSLLTSGGRETQYF
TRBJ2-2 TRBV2 CASKGRTNTGELFF
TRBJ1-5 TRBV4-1 CASSQGVSGNQPQHF
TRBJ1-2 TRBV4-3 CASSQVTDSYGYTF
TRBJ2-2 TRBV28 CASSPAGTGRGELFF
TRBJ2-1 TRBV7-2 CASTESRGAYNEQFF
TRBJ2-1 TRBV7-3 CASSSQPGTDNEQFF
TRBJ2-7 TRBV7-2 CASSLSKDTSYEQYF
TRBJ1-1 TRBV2 CASSVVTGGDQAFF
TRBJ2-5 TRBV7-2 CASSNPLAGGETQYF
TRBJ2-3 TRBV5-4 CASRRDRGTDTQYF